Presented here are 2 T cell receptor beta chains from one specimen sequenced in a study of T-cell memory formation after mild COVID-19. TCRdb recomputed calls from the 5' RACE reads with MiXCR, one row per CDR3 protein. The sample contains 350,000 to 500,000 distinct CDR3 sequences, about 25% of which appear only once. Sequencing used PBMCs or a T cell subset sorted from them (not recorded which). All receptors derive from an adult woman who had mild COVID-19 (a few samples of this study predate the infection). Cell type and time point are not known.

This chain links TRBV12-3 or TRBV12-4 with TRBJ2-7; TRBD1 aligns across 7 bases. The CDR3 extends over 14 amino acids. J gave up 0 bases and V 6 bases, and 5 bases lay outside the gene matches. The chain's CDR3 is CASRQGQSSYEQYF. The DNA of the CDR3 is TGTGCCAGCAGACAGGGACAGAGCTCCTACGAGCAGTACTTC.

The J gene is TRBJ2-3, the V gene TRBV20-1; D call uncertain. Germline values: CDR1 DFQATT, CDR2 SNEGSKA (reference sequence). The CDR3 extends over 12 amino acids. The germline V and J ends were trimmed by 0 bases and 2 bases, with 3 bases remaining between them. CDR3 nucleotide sequence: TGCAGTGCTAGAGATGCCACAGATACGCAGTATTTT. Its translation: CSARDATDTQYF.